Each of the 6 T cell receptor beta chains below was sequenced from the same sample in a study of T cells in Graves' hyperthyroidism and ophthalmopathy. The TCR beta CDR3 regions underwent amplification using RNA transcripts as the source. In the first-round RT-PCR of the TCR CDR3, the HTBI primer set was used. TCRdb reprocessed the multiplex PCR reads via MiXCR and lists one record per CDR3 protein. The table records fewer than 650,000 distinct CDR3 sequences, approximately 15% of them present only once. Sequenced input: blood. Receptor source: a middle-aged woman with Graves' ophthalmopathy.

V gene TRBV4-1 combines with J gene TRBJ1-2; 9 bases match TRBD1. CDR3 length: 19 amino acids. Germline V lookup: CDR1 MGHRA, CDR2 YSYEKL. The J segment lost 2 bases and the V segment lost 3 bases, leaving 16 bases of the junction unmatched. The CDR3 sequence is CASSQGQGLSLSRNYGYTF. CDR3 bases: TGCGCCAGCAGCCAGGGACAGGGTTTGTCTCTGTCCCGCAACTATGGCTACACCTTC.

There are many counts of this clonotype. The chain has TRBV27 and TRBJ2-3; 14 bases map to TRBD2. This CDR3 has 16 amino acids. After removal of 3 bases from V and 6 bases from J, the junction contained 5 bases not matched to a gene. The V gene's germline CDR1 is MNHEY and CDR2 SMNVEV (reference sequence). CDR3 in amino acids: CASSLGLAGVTDTQYF. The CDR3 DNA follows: TGTGCCAGCAGTTTGGGACTAGCGGGAGTTACGGATACGCAGTATTTT.

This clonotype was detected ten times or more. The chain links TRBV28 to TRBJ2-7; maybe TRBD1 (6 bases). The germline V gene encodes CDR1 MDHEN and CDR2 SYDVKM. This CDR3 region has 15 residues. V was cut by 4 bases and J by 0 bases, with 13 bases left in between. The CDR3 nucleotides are TGTGCCAGCAGTTCCCGACAGGCTTACTCCTACGAGCAGTACTTC. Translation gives CASSSRQAYSYEQYF. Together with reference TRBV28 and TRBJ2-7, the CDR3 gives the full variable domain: DVKVTQSSRYLVKRTGEKVFLECVQDMDHENMFWYRQDPGLGLRLIYFSYDVKMKEKGDIPEGYSVSREKKERFSLILESASTNQTSMYLCASSSRQAYSYEQYFGPGTRLTVT.

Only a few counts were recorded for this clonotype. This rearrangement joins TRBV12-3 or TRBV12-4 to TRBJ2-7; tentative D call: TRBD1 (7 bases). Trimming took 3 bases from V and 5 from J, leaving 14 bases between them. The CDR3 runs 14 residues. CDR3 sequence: CASSFGGGADEQYF. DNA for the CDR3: TGTGCCAGCAGTTTCGGAGGGGGCGCCGACGAGCAGTACTTC.

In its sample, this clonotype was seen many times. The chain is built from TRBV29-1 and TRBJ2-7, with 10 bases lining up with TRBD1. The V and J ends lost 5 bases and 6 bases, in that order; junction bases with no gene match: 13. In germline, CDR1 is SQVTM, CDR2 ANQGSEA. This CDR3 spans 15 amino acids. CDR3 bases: TGCAGCGTTCAGCCGGGGACAGGGGTTACGAGCGAGCAGTACTTC. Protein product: CSVQPGTGVTSEQYF.

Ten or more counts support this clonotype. The CDR3 bases are TGTGCCAGCCAGGACCGCCGTGGAAGATGGGAGCAGTACTTC. This sequence encodes CASQDRRGRWEQYF. The chain has TRBV6-2 or TRBV6-3 and TRBJ2-7; D is ambiguous. V was trimmed by 8 bases and J by 7 bases, leaving 21 bases between them. There are 14 residues in the CDR3. The germline CDR1 and CDR2 sequences are MNHEY and SVGEGT.